The T cell receptor (beta chain) under discussion was sequenced for a study of T cells after yellow fever vaccination. Overall study findings and caveats: Re-detected after boosting: most primary clones, 96% of CD4 and over 80% of CD8.

About this clonotype: Its antigen is unknown.

Researchers made TCR cDNA using 5'RACE template switching, and this step added a universal primer site and UMIs. TCRdb analysed the 5' RACE reads with MiXCR anew, one entry per CDR3 protein. The sample has over 300,000 distinct CDR3 sequences, roughly 3.9% seen once. The sequenced sample was PBMCs, obtained 5 days after the yellow fever booster vaccination. The TCR sequence derives from a man between 18 and 29 years old who received the YFV17D yellow fever vaccine.

In nucleotides, the CDR3 is TGTGCCAGCAGTGACGGTTTTCCTGGAAACACCATATATTTT. It codes for CASSDGFPGNTIYF. The rearrangement links TRBV6-5 to TRBJ1-3; the D is unclear. The CDR3 spans 14 residues. Trimming took 5 bases from V and 2 from J, leaving 10 bases between them. CDR1 and CDR2 (germline): MNHEY, SVGAGI.